This T cell receptor beta chain is drawn from a study of cytomegalovirus exposure and HLA in healthy donors (dated by TCRdb to 2015 to 2018). Some background on the complete study: An earlier analysis of some 550 of the donors reported 250 to 350 Gb of sequence data and roughly 110 million unique TCR beta sequences from roughly 200 million T cells. An early release that covered approximately 600 HLA-typed donors contained 250 to 350 gigabases of sequencing data and 70 million to 100 million unique TCR sequences. Of the roughly 400 genotyped donors, 81% fell in the genetic ancestry cluster associated with self-reported Caucasian donors. The aim of the study was to test whether cataloging public T cell receptors could identify signatures of past pathogen exposure. Using immunosequencing, the study profiled T cell repertoires from about 650 subjects and related those repertoires to cytomegalovirus serostatus. A separate validation cohort of over a hundred different subjects was used in addition to the roughly 620-subject first cohort. To predict cytomegalovirus infection status, the study combined high-throughput TCR immunosequencing, statistical association of individual TCRs with disease status, and machine learning. A later analysis re-examined previously published TCR beta repertoires from about 670 donors and added high-resolution HLA genotyping to investigate patterns of TCR occurrence. Rather than using new phenotypic data, the later analysis identified candidate immune exposures from TCR beta sequences and from how often those sequences occurred across donors. An earlier analysis of roughly 580 of the donors used high-throughput TCR beta sequencing to judge whether each TCR beta V gene segment behaved as functional or pseudogenic. Donor age, sex, ethnicity and CMV serostatus were collected together with the repertoire data. A later genetic analysis used genome-wide SNP genotypes for about 65% of the 666 donors, treating that subset as a discovery cohort. Every repertoire in the discovery cohort had been generated on one and the same sequencing platform. HLA typing included class I and class II loci at four-digit resolution. The number of typed donors differed by locus: about 629-630 for A, B, C, DRB1 and DQB1; approximately 530 for DQA1; around 610 for DPA1; and roughly 490 for DPB1. Roughly 5 DR-DQ haplotypes were handled as single units for association and clustering, since linkage in the cohort was strong. On average, approximately 250,000 unique TCR beta nucleotide sequences were sequenced per donor among roughly 430 genotyped donors of the cohort, with roughly 18% of those sequences being non-productive.

A note on this clone: Which antigen it targets is not known. No much larger clonotype is one base removed from it; base qualities were not supplied.

The cohort was made up of 666 healthy bone marrow donors. All cohort members were sampled while nominally healthy, although unrecorded immune exposures were likely present. The donor tested CMV seropositive and was one of the 289 seropositive cohort members. Each donor provided a peripheral blood sample, and peripheral blood mononuclear cells were used for TCR beta sequencing. Genomic DNA was extracted from the blood cell samples with the Qiagen DNeasy Blood Extraction Kit. The library was built by means of the immunoSEQ multiplex PCR assay. For the multiplex PCR, a mixture combining 60 forward primers for TCR Vbeta segments and 13 reverse primers for TCR Jbeta segments was used. The CDR3 region of rearranged TCR beta genes was amplified from genomic DNA by a multiplex PCR assay. The Illumina HiSeq System was used to sequence the amplified TCR beta libraries as 87-base-pair reads. In the source study's methods: A later analysis tallied 75 million to 95 million unique TCR beta chains across the 650 to 750 repertoires, and approximately 9.9 million of those chains were shared by two or more donors. To remove PCR and sequencing errors, raw reads were error-corrected and collapsed into unique sequences using a nearest-neighbor algorithm that merged closely related sequences. To assign V, D and J gene segments, CDR3 sequences were aligned to IMGT reference sequences. For a sequence to be retained, a match of at least six nucleotides was required to both a V gene segment and a J gene segment. Rearrangements were classified as productive when the CDR3 lacked stop codons and remained in frame with V and J, and all other rearrangements were classified as non-productive. Following IMGT convention, CDR3 was defined as the stretch from the second conserved V-encoded cysteine up to the conserved J-encoded phenylalanine. The earlier analysis of 587 of the donors excluded any sequence lacking an unambiguous match to a single V gene segment. In an earlier analysis of approximately 550 of the donors, V segments were called functional above 56.7% productive rearrangements and were called segregating when the between-donor standard deviation exceeded 5%. A statistical classification framework was built to diagnose cytomegalovirus status from the catalog of TCR beta chain sequences. In a later analysis, TCR nucleotide sequences were compared against IMGT/GENE-DB human TR gene sequences so that V and J genes could be assigned. The TCRdist pipeline was used in a later analysis to assign CDR3 sequences and most-parsimonious VDJ recombination scenarios. In a later analysis, each TCR beta chain was defined by its CDR3 amino acid sequence together with its V-gene family, and reads lacking a unique V-gene family were excluded. To address suspected cross-contamination and a sequencing artifact, a later analysis removed roughly 640 highly shared, low-generation-probability nucleotide sequences. A later analysis calculated a clonal expansion index for each public chain from normalized within-repertoire ranks of inferred template counts. A later analysis computed generation probabilities with a VDJ recombination model fitted to out-of-frame rearrangements, and checked the results against IGoR. In a later analysis, hypergeometric tests were used to score TCR-TCR, TCR-HLA and TCR-CMV co-occurrence, with a repertoire-size bias correction applied to TCR pairs. False discovery rates were estimated in a later analysis by permuting HLA or CMV assignments 20 times. In a later analysis, co-occurring TCRs were grouped using DBSCAN, with TCRdist sequence similarity added in when clustering inside HLA-allele-positive subsets. For co-occurrence clustering, repertoires with fewer than 30,000 or more than 120,000 public chains were excluded, along with a handful of repertoires with anomalous nucleotide sharing. Sourced from immuneACCESS, this table was stored by TCRdb with only in-frame sequences that have V and J called. A share of the clones is absent; for the studies checked, an unresolved V gene accounts for under half, and the remainder has no known explanation. D and trimming were read from the DNA, whereas the V and J calls and clone size are those reported in that table. Here the sample has over 100,000 clones; around 80% occur a single time. The ten largest make up 22% of the sample.

At the junction V is shortened by 8 bases and J by 4 bases, with 11 bases in between. The CDR3 starts with the cysteine, ends with the phenylalanine, and has 12 residues. Of the read, only the CDR3 DNA is kept; its 36 bases are in frame from base 1. Based on the germline V gene (reference sequence), the CDR1 and CDR2 sequences are LNHDA and SQIVND. What the study reported, not specific to this receptor: In an earlier analysis of around 500 of the donors, most TCR beta V segments appeared in productive rearrangements about 90% or about 30% of the time, broadly matching IMGT annotations. A later analysis associated 16,951 TCR beta sequences with specific HLA alleles at a false discovery rate of 0.05. A later analysis found that HLA-associated TCR beta chains were more clonally expanded and had lower generation probabilities than equally common non-associated chains. A group of highly shared sequence variants was considered likely to be a technical artifact of the sequencing pipeline. Linkage disequilibrium might explain the correlated functional status among segregating V segments, but an unknown experimental factor could not be excluded. According to a later analysis, parvovirus B19, influenza, CMV and Epstein-Barr virus appeared linked to several top co-occurrence clusters. According to a later analysis, TCR association rates differed among HLA loci, with DRB1 alleles showing the most associated TCRs and HLA-C alleles showing the fewest. The 87-base-pair reads could not distinguish some IMGT-functional V segments, including TRBV6-2 and TRBV6-3, so those segments were excluded. Strong co-occurrence of HLA alleles, especially DR and DQ, made assigning TCR associations to individual alleles difficult. The classifier was reported to diagnose cytomegalovirus status with high specificity and sensitivity in both the original cohort and the validation cohort. Because some donors lacked HLA typing at each locus, the association tests relied only on the typed subset. In a later genetic analysis, fewer N-insertions in productive TCRs were reported among donors in an Asian-associated ancestry cluster than the roughly 700-donor mean. The cohort was sequenced for TCR beta chains only, and without alpha or paired-chain data the features that could be detected were limited. Across donors, most TCR sequences were observed very rarely, whereas some public TCRs were present in many individuals. CMV serostatus was the only immune exposure information available for the cohort. It was suggested by the authors that the approach could potentially be generalized to other disease states and immunological phenotypes. In vitro tests confirmed that three of the cytomegalovirus-associated TCR beta chains recognize cytomegalovirus antigens. According to a later analysis, most CMV-associated TCR beta chains appeared to be HLA-restricted, and the HLA associations seemed to be driven largely by CMV exposure. A further reported finding was that TCR beta sequences accurately predicted the HLA-A and HLA-B alleles for most subjects in the first cohort. The presence/absence analyses assumed that sequencing depth was roughly uniform across donors, and that assumption may not be true. The study listed approximately 150 TCR beta chains as associated with cytomegalovirus. Because counts were too low, more than 15 rarely observed V segments, including chromosome 9 orphons, were left out of the earlier analysis of 587 of the donors. A later genetic analysis associated a missense DCLRE1C variant with V-gene and J-gene trimming of TCR beta chains, and an independent cohort replicated the association.

The sequenced sample consisted of PBMCs. Recombination connected TRBV19 to TRBJ1-1, with the D gene call left open. The sequence came from a man aged 25 to 40 in good health and CMV-seropositive. The DNA sequence reads TGTGCCAGTTCGACTCGTCGCACTGAAGCTTTCTTT. The encoded protein is CASSTRRTEAFF.